This TCR beta chain came from a study of vaccination effects on CD4 cells after COVID-19 (dated 2022 in TCRdb). Context from the whole study: In the ViraFEST assay, PBMC were stimulated with viral peptide pools, and antigen-specific CD4+ T cell clonotypes were then identified by expansion using TCR sequencing. Each participant got two doses of an mRNA SARS-CoV-2 vaccine, either BNT162b2 or mRNA-1273. Each well held some 1.9 million PBMC cultured in IMDM containing approximately 5.2% human AB serum, approximately 10 IU/ml IL-2 and gentamicin, along with roughly 10 ug/ml peptides. In both COVID-19 convalescent patients and infection-naive vaccine recipients, the study compared SARS-CoV-2 spike-specific CD4+ TCR repertoires from before mRNA vaccination with those from after it. Altogether, about 10 COVID-19 convalescent patients and a few SARS-CoV-2-naive healthy vaccine recipients made up the full study. Cultures from other donors in the study were sequenced using the Oncomine TCR Beta short-read assay on an Illumina iSeq 100.

After 10 to 11 days of culture, CD4+ T cells were isolated with the EasySep CD4+ T cell isolation kit. Negative nucleocapsid antibody results before and after vaccination confirmed that the healthy vaccine recipients had no prior SARS-CoV-2 infection. Half of the culture medium was replaced with fresh IL-2-containing medium on days 3 and 7. Each peptide stimulation condition was cultured in triplicate wells unless otherwise noted. PBMC were separated from whole blood using Ficoll-Paque Plus gradient centrifugation and were then either cryopreserved at -140C or used fresh. The QIAamp micro DNA kit was used to extract genomic DNA from the cultured CD4+ T cells. Remarks on this clone: Its cognate antigen has yet to be identified. Base qualities are not provided; no much larger clone lies one nucleotide away.

Results and caveats for the whole study, not just this receptor: Clones induced by infection and clones induced by vaccination both contracted markedly at late timepoints after vaccination, which fits with T cell responses waning over time. Among healthy vaccine recipients, nearly all vaccine-induced clones were SARS-CoV-2 mono-reactive, and just 1 of 255 was cross-reactive with common cold coronaviruses. The study was limited by a small number of convalescent patients and lacked early post-infection timepoints.

Counted from cysteine to phenylalanine, this CDR3 has 11 amino acids. CDR3 DNA is the only sequence kept; it has 33 bases, read in frame from the first base. The germline V gene encodes CDR1 DFQATT and CDR2 SNEGSKA (reference sequence). Relative to germline, V is 4 bases shorter and J is 5 bases shorter, with 7 bases between their ends. Library preparation used the immunoSEQ multiplex PCR assay. DNA from the cultured and isolated CD4+ T cells underwent TCR beta CDR3 sequencing. The paper's processing steps were these. Non-productive TCR sequences were discarded, and reads were trimmed to the CDR3 region, with only CDR3s of 7 or more amino acids retained. The MANAFEST web app was used to identify antigen-specific clonotypes by comparing expansion in peptide wells with expansion in reference cultures. For clones to be considered positive, expansion at FDR<0.05 versus reference and all other wells, an odds ratio above 5, and a frequency above 0.1% in two replicate wells were required. A clonotype was defined as cross-reactive if the clonotype was significantly expanded both in SARS-CoV-2 spike wells and in at least one common cold coronavirus spike condition. Using the stringdist R package, CDR3 similarity was measured by Levenshtein distance, and unrooted trees were constructed with ape in R 3.6.1. Entries here come from immuneACCESS through TCRdb and include only in-frame sequences with V and J called. Some clones fail to appear in such tables; in the studies checked, an unresolved V gene covers under half of the shortfall, and the cause of the remainder is unknown. V and J calls and clone size are those listed in that table; D and trimming were worked out from the DNA. Here the sample has 70,000 or so clones; approximately 71% occur a single time. The top ten clones comprise around 2% of the sample.

The specimen was CD4+ T cells from PBMCs cultured without peptide, collected before COVID-19 vaccination. The rearranged segments are TRBV20-1 and TRBJ2-3; the D gene is unclear. The TCR sequence derives from a human donor who received a COVID-19 vaccine. The sequenced DNA is TGCAGTGCTATAAACGTAGATACGCAGTATTTT. It translates as CSAINVDTQYF.